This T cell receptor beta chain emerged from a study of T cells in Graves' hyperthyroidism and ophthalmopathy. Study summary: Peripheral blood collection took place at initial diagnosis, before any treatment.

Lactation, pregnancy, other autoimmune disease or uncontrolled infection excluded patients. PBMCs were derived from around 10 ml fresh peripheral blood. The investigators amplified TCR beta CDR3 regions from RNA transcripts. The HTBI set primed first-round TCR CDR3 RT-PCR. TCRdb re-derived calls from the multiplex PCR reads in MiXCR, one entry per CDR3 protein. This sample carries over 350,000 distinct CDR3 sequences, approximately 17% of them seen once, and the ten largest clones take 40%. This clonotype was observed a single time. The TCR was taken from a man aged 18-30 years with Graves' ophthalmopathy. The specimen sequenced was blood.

CDR3 DNA: TGTGCCATCAGTGGGCCGGACAGGATCTCCTACGAGCAGTACTTC. Residues: CAISGPDRISYEQYF. This chain joins TRBV10-3 and TRBJ2-7, with 7 bases identical to TRBD1. V lost 4 bases and J lost 0; bases outside the gene matches: 6. Germline V gene sequence: CDR1 ENHRY, CDR2 SYGVKD. The CDR3 totals 15 residues.